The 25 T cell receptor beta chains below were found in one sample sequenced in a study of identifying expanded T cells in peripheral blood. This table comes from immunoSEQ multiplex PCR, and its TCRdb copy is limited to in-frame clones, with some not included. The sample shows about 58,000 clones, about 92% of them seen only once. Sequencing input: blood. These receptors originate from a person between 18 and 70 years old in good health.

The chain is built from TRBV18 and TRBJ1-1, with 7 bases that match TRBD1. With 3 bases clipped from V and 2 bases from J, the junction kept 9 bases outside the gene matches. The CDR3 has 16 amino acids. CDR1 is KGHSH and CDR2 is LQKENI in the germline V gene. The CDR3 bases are TGTGCCAGCTCACCCATGACAGGGAACGACAACACTGAAGCTTTCTTT. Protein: CASSPMTGNDNTEAFF.

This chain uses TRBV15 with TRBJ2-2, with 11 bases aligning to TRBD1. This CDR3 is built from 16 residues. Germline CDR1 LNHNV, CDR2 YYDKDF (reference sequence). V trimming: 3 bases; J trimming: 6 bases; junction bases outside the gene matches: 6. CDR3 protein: CATSRAPGQGAGELFF. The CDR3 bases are TGTGCCACCAGCAGGGCACCGGGACAGGGGGCCGGGGAGCTGTTTTTT.

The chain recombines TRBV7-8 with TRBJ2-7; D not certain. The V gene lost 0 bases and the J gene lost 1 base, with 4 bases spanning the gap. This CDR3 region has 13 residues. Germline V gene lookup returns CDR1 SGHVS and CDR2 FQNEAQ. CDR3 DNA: TGTGCCAGCAGCTTAGCATCGTCCTACGAGCAGTACTTC. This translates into CASSLASSYEQYF.

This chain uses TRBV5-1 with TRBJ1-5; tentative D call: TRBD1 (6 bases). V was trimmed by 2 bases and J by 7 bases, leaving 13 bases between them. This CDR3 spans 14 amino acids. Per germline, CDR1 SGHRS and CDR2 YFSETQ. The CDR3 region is CASSLEGVGQPQHF. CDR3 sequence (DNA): TGCGCCAGCAGCTTAGAGGGGGTCGGGCAGCCCCAGCATTTT.

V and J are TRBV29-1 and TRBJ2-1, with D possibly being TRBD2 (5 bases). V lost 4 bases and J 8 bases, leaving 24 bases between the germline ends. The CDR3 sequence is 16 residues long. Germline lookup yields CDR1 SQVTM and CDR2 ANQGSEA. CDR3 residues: CSVVRTTREWPDEQFF. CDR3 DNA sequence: TGCAGCGTTGTGCGCACTACTAGAGAGTGGCCCGATGAGCAGTTCTTC.

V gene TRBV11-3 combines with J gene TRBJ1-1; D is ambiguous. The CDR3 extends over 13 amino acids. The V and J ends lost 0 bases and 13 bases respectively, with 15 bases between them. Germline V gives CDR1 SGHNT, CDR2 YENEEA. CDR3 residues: CASSLDPRGGVFF. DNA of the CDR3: TGTGCCAGCAGCTTAGATCCCCGAGGAGGAGTTTTCTTT.

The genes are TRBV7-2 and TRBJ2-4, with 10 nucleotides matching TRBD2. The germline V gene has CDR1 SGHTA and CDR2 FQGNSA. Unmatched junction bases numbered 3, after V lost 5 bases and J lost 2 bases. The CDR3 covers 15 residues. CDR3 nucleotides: TGTGCCAGCAGCAAACTAGCGGGGACCAAAAACATTCAGTACTTC. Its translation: CASSKLAGTKNIQYF.

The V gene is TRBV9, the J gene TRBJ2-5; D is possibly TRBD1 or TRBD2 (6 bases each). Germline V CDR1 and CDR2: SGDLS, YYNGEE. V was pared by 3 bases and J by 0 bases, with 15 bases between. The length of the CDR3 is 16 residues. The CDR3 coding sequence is TGTGCCAGCAGCGGGGGGGCGGCAAGCCACCAAGAGACCCAGTACTTC. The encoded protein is CASSGGAASHQETQYF. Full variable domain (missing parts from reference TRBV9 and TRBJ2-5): DSGVTQTPKHLITATGQRVTLRCSPRSGDLSVYWYQQSLDQGLQFLIQYYNGEERAKGNILERFSAQQFPDLHSELNLSSLELGDSALYFCASSGGAASHQETQYFGPGTRLLVL.

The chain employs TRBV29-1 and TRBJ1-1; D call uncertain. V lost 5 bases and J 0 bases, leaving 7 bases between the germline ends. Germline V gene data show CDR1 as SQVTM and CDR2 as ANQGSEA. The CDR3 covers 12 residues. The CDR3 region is CSVRSMNTEAFF. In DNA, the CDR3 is TGCAGCGTTCGGTCAATGAACACTGAAGCTTTCTTT. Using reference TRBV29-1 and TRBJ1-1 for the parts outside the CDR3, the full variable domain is SAVISQKPSRDICQRGTSLTIQCQVDSQVTMMFWYRQQPGQSLTLIATANQGSEATYESGFVIDKFPISRPNLTFSTLTVSNMSPEDSSIYLCSVRSMNTEAFFGQGTRLTVV.

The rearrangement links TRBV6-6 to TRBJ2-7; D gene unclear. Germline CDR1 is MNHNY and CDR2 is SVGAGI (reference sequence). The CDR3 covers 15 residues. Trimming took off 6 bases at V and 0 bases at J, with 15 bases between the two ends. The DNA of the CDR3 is TGTGCCAGCAGATTAGACCTAAACCCCTCCTACGAGCAGTACTTC. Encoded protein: CASRLDLNPSYEQYF.

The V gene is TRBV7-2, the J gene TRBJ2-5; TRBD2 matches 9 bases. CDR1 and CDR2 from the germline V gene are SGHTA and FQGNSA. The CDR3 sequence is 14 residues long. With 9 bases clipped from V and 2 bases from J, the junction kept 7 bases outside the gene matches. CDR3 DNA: TGTGCCAGTACGACTAGCGGCCCACAAGAGACCCAGTACTTC. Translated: CASTTSGPQETQYF. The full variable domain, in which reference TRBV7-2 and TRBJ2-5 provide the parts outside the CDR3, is GAGVSQSPSNKVTEKGKDVELRCDPISGHTALYWYRQSLGQGLEFLIYFQGNSAPDKSGLPSDRFSAERTGGSVSTLTIQRTQQEDSAVYLCASTTSGPQETQYFGPGTRLLVL.

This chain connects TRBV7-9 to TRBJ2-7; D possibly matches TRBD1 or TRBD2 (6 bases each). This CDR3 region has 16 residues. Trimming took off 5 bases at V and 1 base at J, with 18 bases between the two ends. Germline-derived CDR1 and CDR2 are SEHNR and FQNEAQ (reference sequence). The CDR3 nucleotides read TGTGCCAGCAGCCCCACGGGGGCACCTCCGTCCTACGAGCAGTACTTC. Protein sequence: CASSPTGAPPSYEQYF.

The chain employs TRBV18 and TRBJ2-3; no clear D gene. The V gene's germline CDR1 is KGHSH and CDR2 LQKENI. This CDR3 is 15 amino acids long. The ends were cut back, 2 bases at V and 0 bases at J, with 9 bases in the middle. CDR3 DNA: TGTGCCAGCTCACCAGACGCGGATAGCACAGATACGCAGTATTTT. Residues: CASSPDADSTDTQYF.

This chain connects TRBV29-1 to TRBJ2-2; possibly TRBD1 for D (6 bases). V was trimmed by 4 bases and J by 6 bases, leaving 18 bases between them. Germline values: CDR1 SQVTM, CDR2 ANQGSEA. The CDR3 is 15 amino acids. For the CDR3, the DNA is TGCAGCGTTGTGGGCCAGGGGTCTTCGGCCGGGGAGCTGTTTTTT. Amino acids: CSVVGQGSSAGELFF.

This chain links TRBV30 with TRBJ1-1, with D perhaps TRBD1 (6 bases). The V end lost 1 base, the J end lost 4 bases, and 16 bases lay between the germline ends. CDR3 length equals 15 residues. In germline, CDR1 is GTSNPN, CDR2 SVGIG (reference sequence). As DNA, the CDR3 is TGTGCCTGGAGTGCCAGGGGCCGGTGGGGCACTGAAGCTTTCTTT. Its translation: CAWSARGRWGTEAFF.

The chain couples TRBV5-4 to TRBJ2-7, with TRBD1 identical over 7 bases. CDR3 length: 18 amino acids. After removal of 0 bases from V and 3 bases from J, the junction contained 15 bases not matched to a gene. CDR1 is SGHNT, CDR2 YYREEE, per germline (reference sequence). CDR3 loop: CASSLGGFLQGPNYEQYF. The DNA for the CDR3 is TGTGCCAGCAGCTTGGGGGGTTTCTTACAGGGGCCGAACTACGAGCAGTACTTC.

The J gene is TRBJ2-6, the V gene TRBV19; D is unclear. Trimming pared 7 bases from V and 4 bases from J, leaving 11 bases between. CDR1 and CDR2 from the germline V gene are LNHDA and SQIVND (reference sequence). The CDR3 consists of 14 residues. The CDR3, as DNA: TGTGCCAGTACCTCAGTGGACGGGGCCAACGTCCTGACTTTC. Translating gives CASTSVDGANVLTF.

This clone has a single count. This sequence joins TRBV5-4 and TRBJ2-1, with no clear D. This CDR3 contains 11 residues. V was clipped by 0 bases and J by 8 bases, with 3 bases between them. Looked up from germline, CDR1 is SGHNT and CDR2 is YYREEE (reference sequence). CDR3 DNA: TGTGCCAGCAGCTTGGTAGATGAGCAGTTCTTC. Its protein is CASSLVDEQFF.

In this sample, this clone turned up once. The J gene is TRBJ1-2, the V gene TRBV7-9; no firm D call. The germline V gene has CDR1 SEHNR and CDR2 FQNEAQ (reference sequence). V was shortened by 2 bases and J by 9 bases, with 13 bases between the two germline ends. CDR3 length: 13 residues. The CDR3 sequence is CASSLPGPSSYTF. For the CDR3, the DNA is TGTGCCAGCAGCTTACCTGGGCCGAGTAGCTACACCTTC.

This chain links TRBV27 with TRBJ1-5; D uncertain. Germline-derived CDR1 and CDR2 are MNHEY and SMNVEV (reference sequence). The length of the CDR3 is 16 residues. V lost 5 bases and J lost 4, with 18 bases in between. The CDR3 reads CASSHLGGRGNQPQHF. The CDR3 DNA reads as TGTGCCAGCAGTCACCTAGGTGGCCGGGGAAATCAGCCCCAGCATTTT.

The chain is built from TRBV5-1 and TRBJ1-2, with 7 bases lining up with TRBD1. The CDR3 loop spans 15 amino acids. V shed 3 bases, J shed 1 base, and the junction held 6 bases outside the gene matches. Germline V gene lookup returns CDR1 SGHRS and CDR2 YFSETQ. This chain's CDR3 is CASSSGTALNYGYTF. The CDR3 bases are TGCGCCAGCAGCTCCGGGACAGCCCTTAACTATGGCTACACCTTC.

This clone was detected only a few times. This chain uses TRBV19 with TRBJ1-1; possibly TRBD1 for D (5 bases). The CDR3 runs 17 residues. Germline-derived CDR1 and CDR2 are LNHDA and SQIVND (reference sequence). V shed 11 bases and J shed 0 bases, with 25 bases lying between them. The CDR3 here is CASSGLRVVGMNTEAFF. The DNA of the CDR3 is TGTGCCTCCTCAGGTCTCAGGGTGGTGGGCATGAACACTGAAGCTTTCTTT.

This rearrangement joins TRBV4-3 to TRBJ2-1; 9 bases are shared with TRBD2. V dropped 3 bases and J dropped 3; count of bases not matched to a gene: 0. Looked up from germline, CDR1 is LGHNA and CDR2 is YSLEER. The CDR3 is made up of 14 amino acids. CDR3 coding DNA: TGCGCCAGCAGCCAGACTAGCGGCTACAATGAGCAGTTCTTC. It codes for CASSQTSGYNEQFF.

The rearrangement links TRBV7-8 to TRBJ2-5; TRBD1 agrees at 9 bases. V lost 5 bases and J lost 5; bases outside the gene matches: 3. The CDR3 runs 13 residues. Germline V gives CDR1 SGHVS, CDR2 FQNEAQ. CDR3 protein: CASSATGGETQYF. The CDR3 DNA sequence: TGTGCCAGCAGCGCGACAGGGGGGGAGACCCAGTACTTC.

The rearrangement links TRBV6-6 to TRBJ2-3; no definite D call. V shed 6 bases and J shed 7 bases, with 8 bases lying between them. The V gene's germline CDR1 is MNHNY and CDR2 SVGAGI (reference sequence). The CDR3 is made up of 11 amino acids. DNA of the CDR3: TGTGCCAGCAGGTACATGCATACGCAGTATTTT. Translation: CASRYMHTQYF.